Shown below are 28 T cell receptor beta chains from a single sample sequenced in a study of blood T cell repertoires in COVID-19. Assay: immunoSEQ multiplex PCR; the TCRdb copy retains only in-frame clones and omits some. This sample has around 8,000 clones, with roughly 88% found just once. What was sequenced was peripheral blood. The receptor source for this set is a human donor in a cohort sampled during active COVID-19.

The chain is built from TRBV10-3 and TRBJ2-2, with TRBD2 matching over 11 bases. Germline V gives CDR1 ENHRY, CDR2 SYGVKD. J was trimmed by 3 bases and V by 7 bases; bases with no gene match: 4. The CDR3 loop spans 15 amino acids. The DNA of the CDR3 is TGTGCCATCACAGGGACTAGCGGAGACACCGGGGAGCTGTTTTTT. It translates to CAITGTSGDTGELFF.

The CDR3 coding sequence is TGTGCCAGCAGGGGTGACTACCGGGAGCTGTTTTTT. Encoded protein: CASRGDYRELFF. The rearrangement joins TRBV9 to TRBJ2-2, with D tentatively TRBD2 (5 bases). CDR1 and CDR2 from the germline V gene are SGDLS and YYNGEE. The CDR3 is made up of 12 amino acids. The ends were cut back, 5 bases at V and 9 bases at J, with 11 bases in the middle.

The chain is built from TRBV7-9 and TRBJ2-7; a weak D match, TRBD2 (5 bases). The CDR3 sequence is 18 residues long. Trimming pared 0 bases from V and 1 base from J, leaving 19 bases between. CDR1 SEHNR and CDR2 FQNEAQ come from the germline V gene (reference sequence). CDR3 region: CASSLAIDVFGNSYEQYF. In DNA, the CDR3 is TGTGCCAGCAGCTTAGCTATTGACGTATTCGGGAATTCCTACGAGCAGTACTTC.

The CDR3 nucleotides read TGTGCCAGCAGCTTAGGAGTGGCGGGAGGGCCCGACACCGGGGAGCTGTTTTTT. It translates to CASSLGVAGGPDTGELFF. The chain joins TRBV7-9 to TRBJ2-2, with 9 bases identical to TRBD2. Germline V gene lookup returns CDR1 SEHNR and CDR2 FQNEAQ (reference sequence). V trimming: 1 base; J trimming: 3 bases; junction bases outside the gene matches: 9. The CDR3 spans 18 residues.

The chain links TRBV2 to TRBJ2-3; 8 nucleotides line up with TRBD2. The CDR3 has 15 residues. The germline V gene has CDR1 SNHLY and CDR2 FYNNEI. V lost 6 bases and J lost 3; bases outside the gene matches: 8. CDR3 nucleotides: TGTGCCAGCAGGATGACTAGCGCAATAACAGATACGCAGTATTTT. This gives the protein CASRMTSAITDTQYF.

The chain has TRBV6-1 and TRBJ2-7, with 10 bases identical to TRBD2. The CDR3 totals 16 residues. Trimming cost V 4 bases and J 3 bases; bases outside gene matches: 9. Germline CDR1 is MNHNS and CDR2 is SASEGT. The CDR3 DNA reads TGTGCCAGCAGTGGCCCTACTAGCGGGAACCTCTACGAGCAGTACTTC. It encodes CASSGPTSGNLYEQYF.

The V gene is TRBV4-2, the J gene TRBJ1-2; 9 nucleotides align to TRBD1. Unmatched junction bases numbered 10, after V lost 3 bases and J lost 5 bases. Germline CDR1 reads LGHNA; CDR2 reads YNFKEQ. There are 16 residues in the CDR3. CDR3 loop: CASSQASGQGFYGYTF. CDR3 nucleotide sequence: TGTGCCAGCAGCCAGGCATCGGGACAGGGTTTTTATGGCTACACCTTC.

This clone was recorded once. The gene calls are TRBV12-3 or TRBV12-4 and TRBJ1-4; D is undetermined. With 3 bases removed from V and 10 bases from J, the gap between germline ends came to 12 bases. This CDR3 is 13 amino acids long. The chain's CDR3 is CASSFRLYGKLFF. As DNA, the CDR3 is TGTGCCAGCAGTTTCAGATTATATGGAAAACTGTTTTTT.

About this clone itself: Other DNA sequences in this specimen translate into the identical CDR3. V usage is TRBV3-1 (or the pseudogene TRBV3-2) and J usage is TRBJ2-4; no definite D call. Germline CDR1 is LGHDT and CDR2 is YNNKEL (reference sequence). CDR3 length: 17 amino acids. Trimming removed 5 bases at V and 4 bases at J, with 21 bases between. The DNA of the CDR3 is TGTGCCAGCAGCACTATTTGTCCCATTCAAAGAAAAAACATTCAGTACTTC. Amino acids: CASSTICPIQRKNIQYF.

The chain joins TRBV7-9 to TRBJ2-7; possibly TRBD1 for D (6 bases). This CDR3 contains 13 residues. CDR1 is SEHNR, CDR2 FQNEAQ, per germline (reference sequence). V lost 5 bases, J lost 3 bases, and 11 bases lay in between. CDR3 sequence (DNA): TGTGCCAGCAGCAGACAGGAGATCTACGAGCAGTACTTC. The encoded protein is CASSRQEIYEQYF.

The rearrangement links TRBV5-1 to TRBJ2-1; D remains ambiguous. Trimming took off 1 base at V and 1 base at J, with 9 bases between the two ends. The germline V gene encodes CDR1 SGHRS and CDR2 YFSETQ. The CDR3 spans 15 residues. The CDR3 spells CASSLIRGSYNEQFF. DNA of the CDR3: TGCGCCAGCAGCTTGATCCGCGGATCCTACAATGAGCAGTTCTTC.

The chain couples TRBV7-8 to TRBJ2-7; a possible D gene is TRBD1 (6 bases). CDR1 is SGHVS, CDR2 FQNEAQ, per germline. CDR3 size: 14 residues. Trimming took off 5 bases at V and 3 bases at J, with 14 bases between the two ends. The CDR3 DNA follows: TGTGCCAGCAGCCAACAGGGCGGTGGCTACGAGCAGTACTTC. Translating gives CASSQQGGGYEQYF. The full variable domain, completed using reference TRBV7-8 and TRBJ2-7, is GAGVSQSPRYKVAKRGQDVALRCDPISGHVSLFWYQQALGQGPEFLTYFQNEAQLDKSGLPSDRFFAERPEGSVSTLKIQRTQQEDSAVYLCASSQQGGGYEQYFGPGTRLTVT.

The chain combines TRBV5-1 with TRBJ2-6; D possibly corresponds to TRBD2 (6 bases). The V end was cut by 3 bases, the J end by 0 bases, with 16 bases between. Germline V gives CDR1 SGHRS, CDR2 YFSETQ. This CDR3 is built from 18 residues. The CDR3 loop reads CASSWGLPLSSGANVLTF. The CDR3 DNA is TGCGCCAGCAGCTGGGGACTTCCACTTTCCTCTGGGGCCAACGTCCTGACTTTC.

The chain links TRBV10-3 to TRBJ2-1, with 10 bases aligning to TRBD2. V dropped 6 bases and J dropped 3; count of bases not matched to a gene: 8. From germline, CDR1 is ENHRY and CDR2 SYGVKD. CDR3 size: 16 residues. The CDR3 spells CAISGSRTSGYNEQFF. The CDR3 nucleotides read TGTGCCATCAGCGGTTCCAGGACTAGCGGCTACAATGAGCAGTTCTTC.

The chain has TRBV3-1 (or the pseudogene TRBV3-2) and TRBJ2-4; 7 bases fit TRBD2. The CDR3 is made up of 16 amino acids. Germline loops: CDR1 LGHDT, CDR2 YNNKEL (reference sequence). V lost 0 bases, J lost 3 bases, and 5 bases stayed unmatched. The CDR3 loop reads CASSQDFSSGKNIQYF. The CDR3 DNA reads TGTGCCAGCAGCCAAGATTTTTCTAGCGGCAAAAACATTCAGTACTTC.

The gene calls are TRBV9 and TRBJ1-6, with D perhaps matching TRBD1 (5 bases). This CDR3 has 14 amino acids. Germline V lookup: CDR1 SGDLS, CDR2 YYNGEE. Trimming took 2 bases from V and 8 from J, leaving 11 bases between them. CDR3 in amino acids: CASSVRGGDSPLHF. The DNA for the CDR3 is TGTGCCAGCAGCGTCCGGGGGGGGGATTCACCCCTCCACTTT.

The chain carries TRBV10-3 and TRBJ2-7, with D possibly being TRBD1 (5 bases). This CDR3 spans 11 amino acids. V gave up 4 bases and J gave up 9 bases, with 10 bases separating them. CDR1 and CDR2 from the germline V gene are ENHRY and SYGVKD. The CDR3 region has the DNA TGTGCCATCAGTGGACAGCACCGGCAGTACTTC. Protein product: CAISGQHRQYF.

This rearrangement joins TRBV4-1 to TRBJ2-7; no definite D call. Between the trimmed V and J ends, which lost 1 base and 0 bases, there was a span of 4 bases. This CDR3 is 13 amino acids long. Germline CDR1 and CDR2: MGHRA and YSYEKL. For the CDR3, the DNA is TGCGCCAGCAGCCAAGTTATCTCCTACGAGCAGTACTTC. Encoded protein: CASSQVISYEQYF.

This clone has just a few counts. The gene calls are TRBV2 and TRBJ1-2; D is ambiguous. V shed 7 bases and J shed 6 bases, with 12 bases lying between them. CDR1 is SNHLY and CDR2 is FYNNEI in the germline V gene. The CDR3 is 12 residues long. The CDR3 sequence: CASTLATDGYTF. As DNA, the CDR3 is TGTGCCAGCACTCTGGCAACCGATGGCTACACCTTC.

The V call is TRBV5-1, the J call TRBJ2-5, with TRBD1 as a possible D gene (6 bases). Per germline, CDR1 SGHRS and CDR2 YFSETQ. This CDR3 is built from 15 residues. V lost 0 bases, J lost 5 bases, and 14 bases lay in between. The CDR3 coding sequence is TGCGCCAGCAGCTTGGACCTGTGGCAGGGGGAGACCCAGTACTTC. Amino acids: CASSLDLWQGETQYF.

This rearrangement joins TRBV6-5 to TRBJ1-2; no clear D gene. The CDR3 is 13 amino acids. The V end was cut by 1 base, the J end by 8 bases, with 11 bases between. Germline V gene lookup returns CDR1 MNHEY and CDR2 SVGAGI. For the CDR3, the DNA is TGTGCCAGCAGTTACTTGGCCGGCGGCGGCTACACCTTC. Amino acid sequence: CASSYLAGGGYTF.

The genes are TRBV27 and TRBJ2-1, with 7 bases lining up with TRBD1. Per germline, CDR1 MNHEY and CDR2 SMNVEV (reference sequence). J was trimmed by 6 bases and V by 3 bases; bases with no gene match: 2. This CDR3 is built from 13 residues. The CDR3 loop reads CASSFNRGNEQFF. CDR3 nucleotide sequence: TGTGCCAGCAGTTTTAACAGGGGCAATGAGCAGTTCTTC.

The chain is built from TRBV27 and TRBJ2-1; D is undetermined. The V gene's germline CDR1 is MNHEY and CDR2 SMNVEV (reference sequence). The CDR3 spans 14 residues. V was pared by 10 bases and J by 9 bases, with 22 bases between. This chain's CDR3 is CATKPVNGRFEQFF. The CDR3 DNA reads TGTGCCACCAAACCGGTGAATGGGCGCTTTGAGCAGTTCTTC.

The chain couples TRBV4-1 to TRBJ1-2, with TRBD1 as a possible D gene (5 bases). The germline gives CDR1 MGHRA, CDR2 YSYEKL. Trimming cost V 1 base and J 8 bases, with 11 bases left between them. The CDR3 has 13 residues. CDR3 nucleotide sequence: TGCGCCAGCAGCCAAGGCGGGGCCATCGGCTACACCTTC. Translated, it gives CASSQGGAIGYTF.

J is TRBJ2-1 and V is TRBV12-5, with D perhaps TRBD1 (5 bases). This CDR3 spans 16 amino acids. From germline, CDR1 is LGHNT and CDR2 FRNRAP. Trimming left V 1 base short and J 3 bases short, with 13 bases between. The CDR3 bases are TGTGCTAGTGGTTTGGCTTTTACCGGACACTACAATGAGCAGTTCTTC. Its translation: CASGLAFTGHYNEQFF.

The rearrangement uses TRBV19 and TRBJ2-2, with TRBD2 identical over 7 bases. The CDR3 has 16 amino acids. Germline lookup yields CDR1 LNHDA and CDR2 SQIVND (reference sequence). Trimming cost V 1 base and J 2 bases; bases outside gene matches: 4. The CDR3 coding sequence is TGTGCCAGTAGTATAGTGGGAGGGCCAAACACCGGGGAGCTGTTTTTT. This sequence encodes CASSIVGGPNTGELFF.

This chain uses TRBV28 with TRBJ2-5; weak D call: TRBD2 (5 bases). Trimming left V 4 bases short and J 11 bases short, with 17 bases between. The length of the CDR3 is 13 residues. The V gene's germline CDR1 is MDHEN and CDR2 SYDVKM. The CDR3 DNA follows: TGTGCCAGCAGTTGGACTCAAGTTGTTGGTCAGTACTTC. The encoded protein is CASSWTQVVGQYF.

V and J are TRBV5-1 and TRBJ2-7; the D gene is possibly TRBD1 (5 bases). Germline-derived CDR1 and CDR2 are SGHRS and YFSETQ. V lost 0 bases, J lost 0 bases, and 7 bases lay in between. The CDR3 runs to 14 residues. In nucleotides, the CDR3 is TGCGCCAGCAGCTTGGATCAGGGCTCCTACGAGCAGTACTTC. This sequence encodes CASSLDQGSYEQYF.